Listed here are 5 T cell receptor beta chains from one sample, sequenced in a study of cytomegalovirus exposure and HLA in healthy donors (dated by TCRdb to about 2017). Library construction relied on the immunoSEQ multiplex PCR assay. A mixture of 60 forward primers for TCR Vbeta segments and 13 reverse primers for TCR Jbeta segments was used in the multiplex PCR. TCRdb took over this immuneACCESS table, retaining in-frame rearrangements with V and J assigned. Such tables are incomplete; in checked studies, under half of the missing clones stem from an unresolved V gene, and the remainder is unexplained. Counted in this sample were some 120,000 clones; around three quarters of them appeared once. The ten largest clonotypes hold roughly 2% of the sample. Sequenced material: PBMCs. The receptor set was obtained from a man aged 18 to 35 in good health and CMV-seronegative.

The chain is built from TRBV30 and TRBJ2-1, with TRBD2 identical over 8 bases. Germline V gene lookup returns CDR1 GTSNPN and CDR2 SVGIG (reference sequence). Germline trimming cut 0 bases from V and 7 bases from J; bases unmatched to any gene: 8. This CDR3 has 15 amino acids. For the CDR3, the DNA is TGTGCCTGGAGTGTACAAGCGGGAGTGGGTAATGAGCAGTTCTTC. Protein: CAWSVQAGVGNEQFF.

V is TRBV7-2 and J is TRBJ2-7; 13 nucleotides line up with TRBD2. J was trimmed by 4 bases and V by 3 bases; bases with no gene match: 12. Germline V gene lookup returns CDR1 SGHTA and CDR2 FQGNSA. This CDR3 comprises 18 residues. Here the CDR3 DNA reads TGTGCCAGCAGCTTGAGGTCCGGACTAGCGGGAGTATGGTACGAGCAGTACTTC. Protein: CASSLRSGLAGVWYEQYF.

The J gene is TRBJ2-7, the V gene TRBV7-8; 7 bases fit TRBD1. The V segment lost 5 bases and the J segment 3 bases; nucleotides outside the gene matches: 10. This CDR3 spans 15 amino acids. Per the germline V gene, CDR1 is SGHVS and CDR2 is FQNEAQ. DNA of the CDR3: TGTGCCAGCAGCACTTACCGGGACAGAAACTACGAGCAGTACTTC. It codes for CASSTYRDRNYEQYF.

The rearrangement joins TRBV5-1 to TRBJ2-7, with 7 nucleotides matching TRBD1. Trimming removed 6 bases from V and 1 base from J; junction bases left unmatched: 10. Germline V CDR1 and CDR2: SGHRS, YFSETQ. This CDR3 is built from 15 residues. The DNA for the CDR3 is TGCGCCAGCAACCCAGGACAGGTGGCTTCCTACGAGCAGTACTTC. Translation: CASNPGQVASYEQYF.

This clone was observed once. This chain joins TRBV10-1 and TRBJ2-1; 10 nucleotides line up with TRBD2. The trim removed 1 base at V and 7 bases at J, leaving 10 bases unmatched. Germline values: CDR1 WNHNN, CDR2 SYGVQD (reference sequence). CDR3 length: 17 amino acids. CDR3 residues: CASSEWGTSEYRNEQFF. In nucleotides, the CDR3 is TGCGCCAGCAGTGAGTGGGGGACTAGCGAGTATCGGAATGAGCAGTTCTTC.